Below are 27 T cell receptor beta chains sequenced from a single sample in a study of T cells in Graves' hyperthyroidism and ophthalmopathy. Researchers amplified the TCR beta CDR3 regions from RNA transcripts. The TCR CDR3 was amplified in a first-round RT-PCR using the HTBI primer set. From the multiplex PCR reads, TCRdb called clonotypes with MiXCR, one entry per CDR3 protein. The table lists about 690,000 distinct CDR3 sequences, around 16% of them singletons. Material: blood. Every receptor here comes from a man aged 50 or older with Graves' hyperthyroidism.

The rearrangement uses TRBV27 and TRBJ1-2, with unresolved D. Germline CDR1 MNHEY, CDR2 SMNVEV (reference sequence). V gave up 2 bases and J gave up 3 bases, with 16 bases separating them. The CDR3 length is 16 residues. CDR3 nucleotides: TGTGCCAGCAGTTTACGAAATGTAGGAGGGTACTATGGCTACACCTTC. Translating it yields CASSLRNVGGYYGYTF.

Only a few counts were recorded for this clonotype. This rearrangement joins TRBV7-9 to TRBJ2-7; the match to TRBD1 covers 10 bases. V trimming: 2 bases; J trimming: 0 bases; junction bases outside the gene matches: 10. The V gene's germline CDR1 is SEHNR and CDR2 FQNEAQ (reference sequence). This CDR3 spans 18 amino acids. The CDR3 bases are TGTGCCAGCAGCTTATTGTCCCCGACAGGGGGCAGCTCCTACGAGCAGTACTTC. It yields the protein CASSLLSPTGGSSYEQYF.

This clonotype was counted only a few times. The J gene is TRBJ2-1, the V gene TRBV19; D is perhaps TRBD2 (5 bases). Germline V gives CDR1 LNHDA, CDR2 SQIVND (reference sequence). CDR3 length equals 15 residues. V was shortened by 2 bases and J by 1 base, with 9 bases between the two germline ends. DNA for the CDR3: TGTGCCAGTAGTATATACCGGGGTTCCTACAATGAGCAGTTCTTC. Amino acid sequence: CASSIYRGSYNEQFF.

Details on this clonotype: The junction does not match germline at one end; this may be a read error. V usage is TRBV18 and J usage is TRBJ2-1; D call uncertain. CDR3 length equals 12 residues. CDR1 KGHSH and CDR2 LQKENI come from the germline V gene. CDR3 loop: CASAASGTEQCF. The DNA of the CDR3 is TGTGCCAGCGCAGCTTCGGGCACAGAGCAGTGCTTC.

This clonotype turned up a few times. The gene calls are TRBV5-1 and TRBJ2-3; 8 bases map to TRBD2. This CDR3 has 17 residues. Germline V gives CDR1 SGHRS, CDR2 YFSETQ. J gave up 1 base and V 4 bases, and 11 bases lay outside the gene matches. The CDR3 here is CASSPLLAGGRTDTQYF. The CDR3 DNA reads TGCGCCAGCAGCCCGTTGCTTGCGGGAGGTCGCACAGATACGCAGTATTTT. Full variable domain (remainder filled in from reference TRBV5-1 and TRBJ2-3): KAGVTQTPRYLIKTRGQQVTLSCSPISGHRSVSWYQQTPGQGLQFLFEYFSETQRNKGNFPGRFSGRQFSNSRSEMNVSTLELGDSALYLCASSPLLAGGRTDTQYFGPGTRLTVL.

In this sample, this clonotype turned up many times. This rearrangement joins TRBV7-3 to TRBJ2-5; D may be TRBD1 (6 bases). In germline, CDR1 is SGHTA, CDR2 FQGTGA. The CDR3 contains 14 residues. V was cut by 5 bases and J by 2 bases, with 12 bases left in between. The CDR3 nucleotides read TGTGCCAGCAGCCAGAGGGGACATCAAGAGACCCAGTACTTC. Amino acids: CASSQRGHQETQYF.

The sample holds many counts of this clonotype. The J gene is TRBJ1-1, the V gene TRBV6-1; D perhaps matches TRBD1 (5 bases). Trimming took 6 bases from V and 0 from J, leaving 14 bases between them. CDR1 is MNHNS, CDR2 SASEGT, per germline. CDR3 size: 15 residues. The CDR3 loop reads CASSHSGAVNTEAFF. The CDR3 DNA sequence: TGTGCCAGCAGCCACTCCGGGGCGGTGAACACTGAAGCTTTCTTT.

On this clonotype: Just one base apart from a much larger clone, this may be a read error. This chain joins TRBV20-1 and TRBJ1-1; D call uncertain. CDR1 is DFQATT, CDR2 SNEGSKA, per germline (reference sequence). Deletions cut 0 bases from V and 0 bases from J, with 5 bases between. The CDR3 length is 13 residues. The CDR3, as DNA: TGCAGTGCTAGAGAATCAGTGAACACTGAAGCTTTCTTT. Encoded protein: CSARESVNTEAFF.

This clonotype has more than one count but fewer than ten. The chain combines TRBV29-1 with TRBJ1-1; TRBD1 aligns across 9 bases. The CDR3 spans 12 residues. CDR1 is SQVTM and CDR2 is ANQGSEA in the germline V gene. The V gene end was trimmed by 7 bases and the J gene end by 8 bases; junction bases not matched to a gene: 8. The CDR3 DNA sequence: TGCAGCGCTTTGACAGGGGGGGGAGAAGCTTTCTTT. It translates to CSALTGGGEAFF. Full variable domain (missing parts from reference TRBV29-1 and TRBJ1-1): SAVISQKPSRDICQRGTSLTIQCQVDSQVTMMFWYRQQPGQSLTLIATANQGSEATYESGFVIDKFPISRPNLTFSTLTVSNMSPEDSSIYLCSALTGGGEAFFGQGTRLTVV.

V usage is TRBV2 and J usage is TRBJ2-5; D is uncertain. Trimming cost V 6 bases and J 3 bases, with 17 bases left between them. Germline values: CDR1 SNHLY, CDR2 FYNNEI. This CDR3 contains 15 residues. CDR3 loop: CASRQLGSPEETQYF. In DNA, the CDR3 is TGTGCCAGCAGGCAGCTCGGGTCCCCGGAAGAGACCCAGTACTTC.

The CDR3 DNA sequence: TGCGCCAGCAGCCAAGATCTTGACAGTCGGAACACTGAAGCTTTCTTT. Amino acids: CASSQDLDSRNTEAFF. This chain joins TRBV4-1 and TRBJ1-1; D may be TRBD1 (5 bases). The CDR3 covers 16 residues. Germline loops: CDR1 MGHRA, CDR2 YSYEKL. The V end lost 0 bases, the J end lost 1 base, and 12 bases lay between the germline ends.

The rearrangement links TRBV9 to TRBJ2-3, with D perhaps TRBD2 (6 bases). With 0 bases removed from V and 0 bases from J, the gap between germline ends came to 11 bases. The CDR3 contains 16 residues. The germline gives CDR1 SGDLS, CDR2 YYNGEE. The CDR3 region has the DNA TGTGCCAGCAGCGTAGTGGCCCTAGCGAGCACAGATACGCAGTATTTT. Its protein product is CASSVVALASTDTQYF.

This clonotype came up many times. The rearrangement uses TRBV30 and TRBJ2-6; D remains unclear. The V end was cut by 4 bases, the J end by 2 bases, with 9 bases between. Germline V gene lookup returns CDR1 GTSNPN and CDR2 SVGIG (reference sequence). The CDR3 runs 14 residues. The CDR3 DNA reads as TGTGCCTGGAATTTGTTTGCTGGGGCCAACGTCCTGACTTTC. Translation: CAWNLFAGANVLTF.

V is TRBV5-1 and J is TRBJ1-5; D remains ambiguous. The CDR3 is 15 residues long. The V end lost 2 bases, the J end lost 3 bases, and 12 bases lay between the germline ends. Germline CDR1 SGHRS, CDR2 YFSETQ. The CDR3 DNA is TGCGCCAGCAGCTTTACGACGGGATCCAATCAGCCCCAGCATTTT. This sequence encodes CASSFTTGSNQPQHF.

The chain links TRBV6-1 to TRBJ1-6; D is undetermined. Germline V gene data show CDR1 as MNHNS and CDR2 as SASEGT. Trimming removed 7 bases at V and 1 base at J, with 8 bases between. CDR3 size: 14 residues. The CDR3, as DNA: TGTGCCAGCAAAGTCGAATCCTATAATTCACCCCTCCACTTT. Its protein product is CASKVESYNSPLHF.

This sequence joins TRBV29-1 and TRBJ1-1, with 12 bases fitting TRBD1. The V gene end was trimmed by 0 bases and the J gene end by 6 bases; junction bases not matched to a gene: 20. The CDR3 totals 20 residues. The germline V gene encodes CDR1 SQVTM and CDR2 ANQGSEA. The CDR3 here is CSVEDWRGWGQGAIRPEAFF. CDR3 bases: TGCAGCGTTGAAGACTGGAGGGGGTGGGGACAGGGGGCCATTAGACCTGAAGCTTTCTTT. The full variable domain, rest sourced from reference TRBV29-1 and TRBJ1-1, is SAVISQKPSRDICQRGTSLTIQCQVDSQVTMMFWYRQQPGQSLTLIATANQGSEATYESGFVIDKFPISRPNLTFSTLTVSNMSPEDSSIYLCSVEDWRGWGQGAIRPEAFFGQGTRLTVV.

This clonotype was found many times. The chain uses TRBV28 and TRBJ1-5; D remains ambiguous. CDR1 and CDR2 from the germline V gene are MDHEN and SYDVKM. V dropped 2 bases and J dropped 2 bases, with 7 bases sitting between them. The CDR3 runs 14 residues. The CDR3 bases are TGTGCCAGCAGTTTACCTCCTGGCAATCAGCCCCAGCATTTT. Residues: CASSLPPGNQPQHF.

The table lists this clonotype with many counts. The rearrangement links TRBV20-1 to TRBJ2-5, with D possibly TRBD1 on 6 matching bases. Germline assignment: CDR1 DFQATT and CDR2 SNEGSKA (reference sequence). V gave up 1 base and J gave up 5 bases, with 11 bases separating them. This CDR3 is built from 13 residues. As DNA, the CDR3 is TGCAGTGCTAGAGCTACAGGGCGGGAGACCCAGTACTTC. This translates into CSARATGRETQYF.

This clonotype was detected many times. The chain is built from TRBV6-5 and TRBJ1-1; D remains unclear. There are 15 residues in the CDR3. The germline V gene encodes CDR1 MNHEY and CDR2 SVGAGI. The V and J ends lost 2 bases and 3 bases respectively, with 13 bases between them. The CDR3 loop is CASSYGGSFDTEAFF. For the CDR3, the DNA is TGTGCCAGCAGTTACGGAGGGTCGTTTGACACTGAAGCTTTCTTT.

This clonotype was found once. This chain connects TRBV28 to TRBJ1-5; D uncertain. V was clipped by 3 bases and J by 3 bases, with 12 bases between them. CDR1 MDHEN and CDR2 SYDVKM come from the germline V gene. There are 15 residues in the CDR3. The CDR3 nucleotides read TGTGCCAGCAGTTTTAACGTTCCCTACAATCAGCCCCAGCATTTT. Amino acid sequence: CASSFNVPYNQPQHF. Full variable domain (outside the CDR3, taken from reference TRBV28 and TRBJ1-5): DVKVTQSSRYLVKRTGEKVFLECVQDMDHENMFWYRQDPGLGLRLIYFSYDVKMKEKGDIPEGYSVSREKKERFSLILESASTNQTSMYLCASSFNVPYNQPQHFGDGTRLSIL.

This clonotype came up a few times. In DNA, the CDR3 is TGTGCCAGCTCACCACCCGTCAGACGAGGAGGGGCTGGGCAGCCCCAGCATTTT. This encodes CASSPPVRRGGAGQPQHF. V and J are TRBV18 and TRBJ1-5; possible D gene TRBD1, 5 bases. Germline assignment: CDR1 KGHSH and CDR2 LQKENI. Trimming took 0 bases from V and 7 from J, leaving 22 bases between them. This CDR3 has 18 residues. The variable domain in full, completed from reference TRBV18 and TRBJ1-5, reads NAGVMQNPRHLVRRRGQEARLRCSPMKGHSHVYWYRQLPEEGLKFMVYLQKENIIDESGMPKERFSAEFPKEGPSILRIQQVVRGDSAAYFCASSPPVRRGGAGQPQHFGDGTRLSIL.

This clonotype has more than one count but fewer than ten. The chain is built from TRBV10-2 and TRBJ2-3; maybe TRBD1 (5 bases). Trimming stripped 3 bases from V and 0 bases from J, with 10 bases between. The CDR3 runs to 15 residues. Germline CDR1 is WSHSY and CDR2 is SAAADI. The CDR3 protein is CASSEYRKSTDTQYF. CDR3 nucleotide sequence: TGCGCCAGCAGTGAATACAGGAAAAGCACAGATACGCAGTATTTT.

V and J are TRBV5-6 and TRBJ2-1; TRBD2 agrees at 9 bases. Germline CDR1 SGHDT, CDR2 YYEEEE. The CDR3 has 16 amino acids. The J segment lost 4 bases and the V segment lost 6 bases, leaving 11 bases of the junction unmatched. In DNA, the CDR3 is TGTGCCAGCAACCGCTTGGGGCGGGAGGGGTACAATGAGCAGTTCTTC. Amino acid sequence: CASNRLGREGYNEQFF.

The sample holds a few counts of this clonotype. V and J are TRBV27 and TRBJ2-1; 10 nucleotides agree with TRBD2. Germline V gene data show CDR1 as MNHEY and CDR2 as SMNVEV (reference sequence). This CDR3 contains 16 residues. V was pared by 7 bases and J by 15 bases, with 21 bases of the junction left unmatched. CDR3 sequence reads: CASTVPASGSSEAWFF. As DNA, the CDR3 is TGTGCCAGCACCGTTCCGGCTAGCGGGAGTTCGGAGGCGTGGTTCTTC.

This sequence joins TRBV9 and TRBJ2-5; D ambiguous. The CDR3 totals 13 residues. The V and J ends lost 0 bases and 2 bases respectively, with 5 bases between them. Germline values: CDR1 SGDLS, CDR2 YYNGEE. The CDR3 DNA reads TGTGCCAGCAGCGTAGCCCCACAAGAGACCCAGTACTTC. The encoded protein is CASSVAPQETQYF.

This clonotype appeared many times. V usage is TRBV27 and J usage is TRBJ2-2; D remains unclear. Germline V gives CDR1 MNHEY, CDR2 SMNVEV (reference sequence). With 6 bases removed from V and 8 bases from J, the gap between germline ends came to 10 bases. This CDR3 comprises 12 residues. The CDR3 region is CASSQTAGELFF. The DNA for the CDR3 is TGTGCCAGCAGCCAGACGGCTGGGGAGCTGTTTTTT.

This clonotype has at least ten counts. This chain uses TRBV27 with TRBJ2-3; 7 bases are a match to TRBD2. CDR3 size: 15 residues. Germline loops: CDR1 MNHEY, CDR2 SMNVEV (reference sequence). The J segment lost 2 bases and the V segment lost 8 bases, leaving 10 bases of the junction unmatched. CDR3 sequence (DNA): TGTGCCAGCGCCGAGGGTAGCGGGTACACAGATACGCAGTATTTT. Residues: CASAEGSGYTDTQYF.